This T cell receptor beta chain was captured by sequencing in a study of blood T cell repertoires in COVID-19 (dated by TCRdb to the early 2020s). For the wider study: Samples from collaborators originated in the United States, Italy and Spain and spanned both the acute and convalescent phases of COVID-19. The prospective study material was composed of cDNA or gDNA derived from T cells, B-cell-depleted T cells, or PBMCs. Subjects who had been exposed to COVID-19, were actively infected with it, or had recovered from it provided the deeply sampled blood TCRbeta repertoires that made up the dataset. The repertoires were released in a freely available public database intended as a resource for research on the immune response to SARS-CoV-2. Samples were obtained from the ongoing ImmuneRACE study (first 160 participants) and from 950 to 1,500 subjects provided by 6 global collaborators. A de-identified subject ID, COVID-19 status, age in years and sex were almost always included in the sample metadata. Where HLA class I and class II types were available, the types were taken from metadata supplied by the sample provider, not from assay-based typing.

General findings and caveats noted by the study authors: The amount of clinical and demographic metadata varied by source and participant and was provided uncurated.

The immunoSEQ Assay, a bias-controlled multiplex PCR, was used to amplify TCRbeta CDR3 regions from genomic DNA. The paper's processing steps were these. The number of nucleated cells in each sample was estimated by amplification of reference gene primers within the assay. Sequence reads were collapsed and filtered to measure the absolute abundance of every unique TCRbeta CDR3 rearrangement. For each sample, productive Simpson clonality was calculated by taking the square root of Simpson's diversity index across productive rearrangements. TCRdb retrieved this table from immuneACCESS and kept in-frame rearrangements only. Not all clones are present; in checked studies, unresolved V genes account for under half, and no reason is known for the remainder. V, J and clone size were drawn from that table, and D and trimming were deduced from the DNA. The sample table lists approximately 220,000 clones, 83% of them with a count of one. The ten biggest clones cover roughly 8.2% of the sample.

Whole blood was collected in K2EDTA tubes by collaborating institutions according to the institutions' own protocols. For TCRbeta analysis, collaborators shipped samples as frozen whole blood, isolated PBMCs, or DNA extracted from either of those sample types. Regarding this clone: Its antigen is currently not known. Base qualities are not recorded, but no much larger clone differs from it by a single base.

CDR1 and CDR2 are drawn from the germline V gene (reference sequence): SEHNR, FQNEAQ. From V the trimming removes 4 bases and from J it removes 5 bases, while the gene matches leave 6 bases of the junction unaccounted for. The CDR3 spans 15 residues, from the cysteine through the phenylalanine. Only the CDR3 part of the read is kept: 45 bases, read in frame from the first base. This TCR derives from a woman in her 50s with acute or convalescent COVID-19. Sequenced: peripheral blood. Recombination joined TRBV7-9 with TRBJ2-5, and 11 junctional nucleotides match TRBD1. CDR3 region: CASSSIGTGGETQYF. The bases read TGTGCCAGCAGCTCAATCGGGACAGGGGGGGAGACCCAGTACTTC.